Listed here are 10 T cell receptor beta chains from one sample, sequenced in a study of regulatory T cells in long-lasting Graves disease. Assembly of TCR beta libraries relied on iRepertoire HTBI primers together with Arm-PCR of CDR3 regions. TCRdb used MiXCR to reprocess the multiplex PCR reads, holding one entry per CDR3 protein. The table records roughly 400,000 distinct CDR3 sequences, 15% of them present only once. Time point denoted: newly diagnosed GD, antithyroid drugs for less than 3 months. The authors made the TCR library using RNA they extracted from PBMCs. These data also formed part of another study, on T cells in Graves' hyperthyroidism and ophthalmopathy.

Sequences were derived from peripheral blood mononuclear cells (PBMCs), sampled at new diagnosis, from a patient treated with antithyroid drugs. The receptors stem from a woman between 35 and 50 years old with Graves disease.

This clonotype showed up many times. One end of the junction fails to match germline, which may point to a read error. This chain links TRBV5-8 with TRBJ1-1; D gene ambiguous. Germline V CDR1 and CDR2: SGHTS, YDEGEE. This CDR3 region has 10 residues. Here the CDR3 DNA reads TGTGCCAGCAGCCCTCCTCTTACGATCTTT. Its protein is CASSPPLTIF.

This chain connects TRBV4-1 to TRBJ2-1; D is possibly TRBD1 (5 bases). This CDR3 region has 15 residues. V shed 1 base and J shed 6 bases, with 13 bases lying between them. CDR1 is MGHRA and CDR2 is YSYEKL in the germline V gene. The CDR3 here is CASSQGPRQGNEQFF. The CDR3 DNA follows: TGCGCCAGCAGCCAAGGTCCCAGGCAGGGCAATGAGCAGTTCTTC.

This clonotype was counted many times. In DNA form, the CDR3 reads TGTGCCAGCCGGTCGGACACTGAAGCTTTCTTT. This translates into CASRSDTEAFF. The rearrangement links TRBV11-2 to TRBJ1-1; D unclear. CDR1 and CDR2 from the germline V gene are SGHAT and FQNNGV. This CDR3 comprises 11 residues. V lost 8 bases, J lost 3 bases, and 7 bases lay in between.

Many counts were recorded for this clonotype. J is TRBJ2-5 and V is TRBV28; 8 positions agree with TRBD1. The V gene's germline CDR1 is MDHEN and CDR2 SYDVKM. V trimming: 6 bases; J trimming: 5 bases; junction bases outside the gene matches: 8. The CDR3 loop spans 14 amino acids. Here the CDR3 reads CASSTDRGGETQYF. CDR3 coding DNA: TGTGCCAGCAGCACTGACAGGGGTGGCGAGACCCAGTACTTC.

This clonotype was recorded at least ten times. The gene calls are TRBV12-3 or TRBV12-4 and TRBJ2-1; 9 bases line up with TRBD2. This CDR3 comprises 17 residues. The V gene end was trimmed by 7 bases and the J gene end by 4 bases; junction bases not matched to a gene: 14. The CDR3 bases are TGTGCCAGCAATCCCCGGGGCCGCGGGAGGGGATACAATGAGCAGTTCTTC. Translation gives CASNPRGRGRGYNEQFF.

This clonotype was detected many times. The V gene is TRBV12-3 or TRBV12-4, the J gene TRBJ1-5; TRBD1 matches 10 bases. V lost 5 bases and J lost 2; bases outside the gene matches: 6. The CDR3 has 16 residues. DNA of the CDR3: TGTGCCAGCAGTCCAGGGGACAGGGGAGGCAATCAGCCCCAGCATTTT. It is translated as CASSPGDRGGNQPQHF.

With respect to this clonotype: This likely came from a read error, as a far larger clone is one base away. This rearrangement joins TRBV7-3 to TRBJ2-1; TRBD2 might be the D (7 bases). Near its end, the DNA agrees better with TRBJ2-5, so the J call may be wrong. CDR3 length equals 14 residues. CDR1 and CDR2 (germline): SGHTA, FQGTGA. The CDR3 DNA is TGTGCCGGCAGCCCGGGCGGGGGCGAGGAGACCCAGTACTTC. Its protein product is CAGSPGGGEETQYF.

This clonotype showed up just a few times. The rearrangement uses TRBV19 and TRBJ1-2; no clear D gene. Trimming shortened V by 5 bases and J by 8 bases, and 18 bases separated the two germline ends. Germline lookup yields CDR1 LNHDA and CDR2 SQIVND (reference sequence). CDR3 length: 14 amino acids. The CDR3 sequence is CASSPRGSPRGYTF. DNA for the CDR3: TGTGCCAGTAGTCCCCGCGGCAGCCCGAGGGGCTACACCTTC.

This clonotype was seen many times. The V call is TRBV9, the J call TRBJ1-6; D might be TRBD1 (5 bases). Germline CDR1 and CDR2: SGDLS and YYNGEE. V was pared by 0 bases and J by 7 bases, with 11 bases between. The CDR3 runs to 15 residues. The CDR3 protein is CASSVAAGVNSPLHF. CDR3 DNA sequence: TGTGCCAGCAGCGTAGCGGCGGGGGTAAATTCACCCCTCCACTTT.

In DNA, the CDR3 is TGTGCCACCAGCAGACTAGTGGAAACCACGTCCGGGGAGCTGTTTTTT. Protein: CATSRLVETTSGELFF. V is TRBV15 and J is TRBJ2-2; the D is unclear. CDR1 and CDR2 from the germline V gene are LNHNV and YYDKDF (reference sequence). V was shortened by 2 bases and J by 6 bases, with 16 bases between the two germline ends. CDR3 length: 16 residues.